This T cell receptor beta chain came from a study of blood T cells in healthy people across ages. Study-wide findings and caveats: The study found more naive CD4+ cells and higher diversity in long-lived than aged donors. CMV infection status of these donors was not known.

CDR3 length equals 17 residues. Unmatched junction bases numbered 15, after V lost 7 bases and J lost 5 bases. Germline CDR1 is MNHEY and CDR2 is SVGEGT. Details on this clonotype: As yet, its antigen is unknown.

Samples had at least 7 million PBMCs isolated from them. The second PCR ran 7 to 11 cycles with a sample-barcoded 5' primer and J-beta primers. Per sample, CDR3-containing paired-end reads numbered at least 3 million. TCRdb fed the 5' RACE reads into MiXCR, producing one record per CDR3 protein. The sample carries about 1.6 million distinct CDR3 sequences, around 36% recorded once. This TCR was sampled from a woman in her thirties in good health. The chain has TRBV6-2 or TRBV6-3 and TRBJ2-5; 11 bases fit TRBD2. The sequencing input was blood. The CDR3 nucleotides read TGTGCCAGCACCTTAAGGCCTAGCGGGGGGCCGTCGGAGACCCAGTACTTC. Protein sequence: CASTLRPSGGPSETQYF.